The 21 T cell receptor beta chains given below trace back to one sample, sequenced in a study of T cell responses to AZD1222 COVID-19 vaccine. The assay was immunoSEQ multiplex PCR, and TCRdb's table has in-frame clones only and misses some. The table has about 31,000 clones, around 89% seen once. This material consisted of peripheral blood, taken 28 days after the second AZD1222 dose. These receptors were obtained from an adult who received the AZD1222 COVID-19 vaccine.

Only one count was recorded for this clone. The V call is TRBV18, the J call TRBJ1-1; 10 positions agree with TRBD1. From germline, CDR1 is KGHSH and CDR2 LQKENI. V trimming: 5 bases; J trimming: 4 bases; junction bases outside the gene matches: 16. This CDR3 region has 18 residues. CDR3 nucleotides: TGTGCCAGCTCATCGCCGGGACAGGGGACGTTGGGGGGCACTGAAGCTTTCTTT. Protein: CASSSPGQGTLGGTEAFF.

The rearrangement links TRBV6-2 or TRBV6-3 to TRBJ1-5; D ambiguous. The CDR3 spans 14 residues. The V and J ends lost 5 bases and 5 bases respectively, with 13 bases between them. Germline V gives CDR1 MNHEY, CDR2 SVGEGT. The CDR3 reads CASSRTSGYQPQHF. In DNA, the CDR3 is TGTGCCAGCAGTCGCACATCGGGATATCAGCCCCAGCATTTT.

V gene TRBV19 combines with J gene TRBJ1-5, with 7 bases that match TRBD1. V dropped 8 bases and J dropped 10; count of bases not matched to a gene: 11. The CDR3 loop spans 13 amino acids. Germline CDR1 and CDR2: LNHDA and SQIVND (reference sequence). CDR3 in amino acids: CASSSGGVRPQHF. The CDR3, as DNA: TGTGCCAGTTCTTCAGGGGGGGTTAGACCCCAGCATTTT. Full variable domain (missing parts from reference TRBV19 and TRBJ1-5): DGGITQSPKYLFRKEGQNVTLSCEQNLNHDAMYWYRQDPGQGLRLIYYSQIVNDFQKGDIAEGYSVSREKKESFPLTVTSAQKNPTAFYLCASSSGGVRPQHFGDGTRLSIL.

This chain uses TRBV7-6 with TRBJ1-1, with D tentatively TRBD1 (5 bases). This CDR3 is 12 amino acids long. V lost 8 bases, J lost 5 bases, and 12 bases lay in between. Germline values: CDR1 SGHVS, CDR2 FNYEAQ. The CDR3 coding sequence is TGTGCCAGCGGTGGGGGGGGGACTGAAGCTTTCTTT. Its protein is CASGGGGTEAFF.

The CDR3 nucleotides are TGTGCCAGCACCTTGGGTCTCTATGGCTACACCTTC. Amino acid sequence: CASTLGLYGYTF. The chain is built from TRBV7-9 and TRBJ1-2; D is uncertain. CDR1 and CDR2 (germline): SEHNR, FQNEAQ (reference sequence). The length of the CDR3 is 12 residues. Trimming cost V 7 bases and J 4 bases, with 10 bases left between them.

The V and J genes are TRBV27 and TRBJ1-2; D may be TRBD1 (6 bases). CDR1 MNHEY and CDR2 SMNVEV come from the germline V gene (reference sequence). Trimming took 6 bases from V and 4 from J, leaving 15 bases between them. CDR3 length equals 14 residues. CDR3 sequence: CASSPRQEGYGYTF. The DNA for the CDR3 is TGTGCCAGCAGCCCCAGACAGGAGGGCTATGGCTACACCTTC.

This chain connects TRBV5-5 to TRBJ1-2, with 8 bases aligning to TRBD1. The CDR3 is made up of 18 amino acids. Germline trimming cut 3 bases from V and 3 bases from J; bases unmatched to any gene: 16. Germline V gene lookup returns CDR1 SGHKS and CDR2 YYEKEE (reference sequence). The CDR3 nucleotides are TGTGCCAGCAGCTCCCCAGGGGGCGTTACCCCTAAGGACTATGGCTACACCTTC. It codes for CASSSPGGVTPKDYGYTF.

The chain is built from TRBV2 and TRBJ1-4; D call uncertain. Germline CDR1 is SNHLY and CDR2 is FYNNEI. Between the trimmed V and J ends, which lost 8 bases and 8 bases, there was a span of 12 bases. This CDR3 comprises 12 residues. CDR3 protein: CASEKRGEKLFF. CDR3 sequence (DNA): TGTGCCAGCGAGAAGCGGGGAGAAAAACTGTTTTTT.

This clone was seen just once. V gene TRBV12-5 combines with J gene TRBJ1-2, with D perhaps matching TRBD1 (6 bases). The germline V gene has CDR1 LGHNT and CDR2 FRNRAP. This CDR3 is 14 amino acids long. The V gene lost 0 bases and the J gene lost 8 bases, with 13 bases spanning the gap. The CDR3: CASGLVHRDNGYTF. The CDR3 DNA is TGTGCTAGTGGTTTGGTCCACCGGGACAACGGCTACACCTTC.

This clone was observed a single time. The chain couples TRBV3-1 (or the pseudogene TRBV3-2) to TRBJ1-2; unclear D gene. From germline, CDR1 is LGHDT and CDR2 YNNKEL (reference sequence). The CDR3 covers 13 residues. V lost 0 bases and J 5 bases, leaving 7 bases between the germline ends. The CDR3 spells CASSQDPTYGYTF. The CDR3, as DNA: TGTGCCAGCAGCCAAGATCCCACATATGGCTACACCTTC.

This clone has a handful of counts. The rearrangement joins TRBV5-4 to TRBJ1-1; D is perhaps TRBD1 (5 bases). There are 14 residues in the CDR3. V was cut by 7 bases and J by 2 bases, with 15 bases left in between. Germline values: CDR1 SGHNT, CDR2 YYREEE (reference sequence). The CDR3 bases are TGTGCCAGCGCGGGACCCGGGGCCAACACTGAAGCTTTCTTT. Translation gives CASAGPGANTEAFF.

This chain joins TRBV7-6 and TRBJ2-5; 7 nucleotides agree with TRBD1. V dropped 5 bases and J dropped 4; count of bases not matched to a gene: 13. The length of the CDR3 is 16 residues. Germline V gives CDR1 SGHVS, CDR2 FNYEAQ. CDR3 sequence (DNA): TGTGCCAGCAGCATCAACCACAGGGGTGGTCGAGAGACCCAGTACTTC. Protein product: CASSINHRGGRETQYF.

The chain links TRBV5-1 to TRBJ2-3; D remains ambiguous. Trimming removed 0 bases at V and 4 bases at J, with 9 bases between. The V gene's germline CDR1 is SGHRS and CDR2 YFSETQ. The CDR3 has 14 residues. The CDR3 DNA is TGCGCCAGCAGCTTGGATAGGGTGCCAGATACGCAGTATTTT. Translated: CASSLDRVPDTQYF.

The chain combines TRBV9 with TRBJ2-5, with TRBD2 matching over 13 bases. The CDR3 has 15 amino acids. V shed 0 bases, J shed 9 bases, and the junction held 5 bases outside the gene matches. CDR1 is SGDLS and CDR2 is YYNGEE in the germline V gene. CDR3 region: CASSVGTSGGASQYF. DNA for the CDR3: TGTGCCAGCAGCGTAGGGACTAGCGGGGGTGCGTCCCAGTACTTC.

This chain joins TRBV7-3 and TRBJ1-2; TRBD1 is a possible D gene (6 bases). Germline lookup yields CDR1 SGHTA and CDR2 FQGTGA. The CDR3 sequence is 13 residues long. The V end was cut by 3 bases, the J end by 4 bases, with 9 bases between. CDR3: CASSLTGFYGYTF. As DNA, the CDR3 is TGTGCCAGCAGCTTGACAGGATTCTATGGCTACACCTTC.

This chain connects TRBV7-9 to TRBJ1-3, with 8 bases that match TRBD1. The CDR3 extends over 17 amino acids. V gave up 0 bases and J gave up 8 bases; unmatched junction bases: 12. Germline CDR1 and CDR2: SEHNR and FQNEAQ (reference sequence). CDR3: CASSLALGQGGGDTIYF. As DNA, the CDR3 is TGTGCCAGCAGCTTAGCGCTCGGACAGGGAGGCGGGGACACCATATATTTT. Variable domain in full (rest from reference TRBV7-9 and TRBJ1-3): DTGVSQNPRHKITKRGQNVTFRCDPISEHNRLYWYRQTLGQGPEFLTYFQNEAQLEKSRLLSDRFSAERPKGSFSTLEIQRTEQGDSAMYLCASSLALGQGGGDTIYFGEGSWLTVV.

The J gene is TRBJ1-2, the V gene TRBV27; D possibly corresponds to TRBD1 (6 bases). With 2 bases removed from V and 1 base from J, the gap between germline ends came to 20 bases. The germline gives CDR1 MNHEY, CDR2 SMNVEV (reference sequence). There are 18 residues in the CDR3. This CDR3 reads CASSLIYDRRRVNYGYTF. The CDR3 DNA is TGTGCCAGCAGTTTAATATATGACAGGCGTCGGGTTAACTATGGCTACACCTTC.

This clone was recorded a few times. This chain joins TRBV9 and TRBJ1-2; TRBD1 agrees at 12 bases. This CDR3 region has 13 residues. Trimming removed 3 bases from V and 10 bases from J; junction bases left unmatched: 4. Per germline, CDR1 SGDLS and CDR2 YYNGEE. The CDR3: CASSAGTGGAYTF. Here the CDR3 DNA reads TGTGCCAGCAGCGCCGGGACAGGGGGCGCCTACACCTTC.

This sequence joins TRBV27 and TRBJ2-1, with D possibly TRBD1 on 6 matching bases. The CDR3 covers 17 residues. V was trimmed by 6 bases and J by 2 bases, leaving 20 bases between them. In germline, CDR1 is MNHEY, CDR2 SMNVEV (reference sequence). Here the CDR3 DNA reads TGTGCCAGCAGCTCAGAGCCGGGACAAATAACCTACAATGAGCAGTTCTTC. Translated: CASSSEPGQITYNEQFF.

This clone was counted only a few times. The chain joins TRBV4-1 to TRBJ2-7, with D perhaps matching TRBD1 (6 bases). Germline CDR1 and CDR2: MGHRA and YSYEKL. This CDR3 contains 14 residues. Trimming removed 7 bases at V and 2 bases at J, with 15 bases between. In DNA form, the CDR3 reads TGCGCCAGCACCCCACAGGGTGGGCCCTACGAGCAGTACTTC. It is translated as CASTPQGGPYEQYF.

The chain links TRBV10-3 to TRBJ2-4, with D perhaps matching TRBD1 (6 bases). The CDR3 has 14 residues. Germline assignment: CDR1 ENHRY and CDR2 SYGVKD. V was pared by 6 bases and J by 3 bases, with 12 bases between. CDR3 amino acids: CAISGQGFKNIQYF. DNA for the CDR3: TGTGCCATCAGCGGCCAGGGGTTCAAAAACATTCAGTACTTC.